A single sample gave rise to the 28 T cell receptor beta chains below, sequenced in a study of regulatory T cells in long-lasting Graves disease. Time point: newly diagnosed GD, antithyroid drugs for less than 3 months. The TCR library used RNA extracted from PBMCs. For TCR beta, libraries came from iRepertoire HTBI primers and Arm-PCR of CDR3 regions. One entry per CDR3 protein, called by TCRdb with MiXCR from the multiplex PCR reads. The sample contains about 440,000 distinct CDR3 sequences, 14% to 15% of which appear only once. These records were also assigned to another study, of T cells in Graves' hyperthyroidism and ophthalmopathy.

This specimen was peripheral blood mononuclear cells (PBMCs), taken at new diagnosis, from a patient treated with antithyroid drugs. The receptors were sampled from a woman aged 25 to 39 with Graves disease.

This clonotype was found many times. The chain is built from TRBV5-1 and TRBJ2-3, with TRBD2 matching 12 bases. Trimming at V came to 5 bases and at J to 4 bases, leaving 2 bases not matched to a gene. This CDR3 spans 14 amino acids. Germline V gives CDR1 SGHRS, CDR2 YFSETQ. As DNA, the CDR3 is TGCGCCAGCAGTCTAGCGGGAGGGCCAGATACGCAGTATTTT. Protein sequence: CASSLAGGPDTQYF.

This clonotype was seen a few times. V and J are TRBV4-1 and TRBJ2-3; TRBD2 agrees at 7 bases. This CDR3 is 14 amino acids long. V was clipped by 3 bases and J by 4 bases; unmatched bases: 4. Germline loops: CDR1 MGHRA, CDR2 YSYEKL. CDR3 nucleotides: TGCGCCAGCAGCCAGGCGGGAGATGCAGATACGCAGTATTTT. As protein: CASSQAGDADTQYF.

The CDR3 region is CASSFGGAPGYEQYF. The DNA of the CDR3 is TGTGCCAGCAGCTTCGGTGGAGCCCCAGGGTACGAGCAGTACTTC. This chain joins TRBV7-6 and TRBJ2-7, with D maybe TRBD1 (5 bases). There are 15 residues in the CDR3. Germline CDR1 reads SGHVS; CDR2 reads FNYEAQ. The V and J ends lost 3 bases and 4 bases respectively, with 16 bases between them.

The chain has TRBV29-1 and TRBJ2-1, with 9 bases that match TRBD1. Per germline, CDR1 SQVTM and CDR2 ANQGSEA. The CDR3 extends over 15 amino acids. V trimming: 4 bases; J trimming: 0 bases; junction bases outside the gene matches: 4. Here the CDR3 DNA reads TGCAGCGTTGCAGGGACAGGGAGCTCCTACAATGAGCAGTTCTTC. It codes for CSVAGTGSSYNEQFF.

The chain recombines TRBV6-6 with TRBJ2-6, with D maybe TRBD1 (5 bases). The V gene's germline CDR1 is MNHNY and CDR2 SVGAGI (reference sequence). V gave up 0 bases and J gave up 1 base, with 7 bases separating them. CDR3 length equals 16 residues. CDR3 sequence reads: CASSYSQGSGANVLTF. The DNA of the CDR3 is TGTGCCAGCAGTTACTCGCAGGGATCTGGGGCCAACGTCCTGACTTTC.

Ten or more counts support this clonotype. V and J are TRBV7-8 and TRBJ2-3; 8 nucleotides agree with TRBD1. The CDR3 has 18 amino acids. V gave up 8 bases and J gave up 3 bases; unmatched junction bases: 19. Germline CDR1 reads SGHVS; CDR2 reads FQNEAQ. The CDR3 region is CASSGWSGDRRGTDTQYF. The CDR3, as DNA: TGTGCCAGCTCAGGTTGGAGTGGGGACAGGCGAGGGACAGATACGCAGTATTTT.

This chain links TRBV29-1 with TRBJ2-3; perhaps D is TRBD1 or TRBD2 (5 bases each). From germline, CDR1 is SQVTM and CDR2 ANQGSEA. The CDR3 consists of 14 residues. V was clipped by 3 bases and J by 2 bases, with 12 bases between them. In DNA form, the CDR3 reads TGCAGCGTTGAGTTTGGGACCGCCACAGATACGCAGTATTTT. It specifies CSVEFGTATDTQYF.

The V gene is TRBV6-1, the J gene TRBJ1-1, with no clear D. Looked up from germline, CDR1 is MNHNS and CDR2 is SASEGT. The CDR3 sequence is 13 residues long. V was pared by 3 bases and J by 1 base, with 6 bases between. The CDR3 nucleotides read TGTGCCAGCAGTGAGAGACAGAACACTGAAGCTTTCTTT. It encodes CASSERQNTEAFF.

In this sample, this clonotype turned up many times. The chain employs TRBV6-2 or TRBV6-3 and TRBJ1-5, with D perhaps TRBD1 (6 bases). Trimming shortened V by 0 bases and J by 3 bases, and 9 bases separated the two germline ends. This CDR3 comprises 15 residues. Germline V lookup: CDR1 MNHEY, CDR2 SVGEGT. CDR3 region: CASSYSGAPNQPQHF. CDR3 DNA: TGTGCCAGCAGTTACTCGGGGGCCCCCAATCAGCCCCAGCATTTT.

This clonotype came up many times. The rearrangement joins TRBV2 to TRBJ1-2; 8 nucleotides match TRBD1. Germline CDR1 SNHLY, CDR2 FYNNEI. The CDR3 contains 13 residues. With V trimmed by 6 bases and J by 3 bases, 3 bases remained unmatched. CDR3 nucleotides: TGTGCCAGCAGGGAGGACAGGGACTATGGCTACACCTTC. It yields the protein CASREDRDYGYTF.

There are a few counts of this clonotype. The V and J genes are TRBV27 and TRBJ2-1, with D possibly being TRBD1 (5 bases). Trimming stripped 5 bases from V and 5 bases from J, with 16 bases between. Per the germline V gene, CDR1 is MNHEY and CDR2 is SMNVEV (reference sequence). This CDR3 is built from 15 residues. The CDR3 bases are TGTGCCAGCAGTACCGACAGAATCCTCAACAATGAGCAGTTCTTC. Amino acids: CASSTDRILNNEQFF.

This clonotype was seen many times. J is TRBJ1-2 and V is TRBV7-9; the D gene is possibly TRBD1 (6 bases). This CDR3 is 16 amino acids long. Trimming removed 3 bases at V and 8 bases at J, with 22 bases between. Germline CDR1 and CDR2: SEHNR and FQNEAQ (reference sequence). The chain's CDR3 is CASSFPTGQLEVGYTF. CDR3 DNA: TGTGCCAGCAGCTTCCCGACAGGACAGCTGGAAGTGGGCTACACCTTC. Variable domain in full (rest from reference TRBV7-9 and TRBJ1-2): DTGVSQNPRHKITKRGQNVTFRCDPISEHNRLYWYRQTLGQGPEFLTYFQNEAQLEKSRLLSDRFSAERPKGSFSTLEIQRTEQGDSAMYLCASSFPTGQLEVGYTFGSGTRLTVV.

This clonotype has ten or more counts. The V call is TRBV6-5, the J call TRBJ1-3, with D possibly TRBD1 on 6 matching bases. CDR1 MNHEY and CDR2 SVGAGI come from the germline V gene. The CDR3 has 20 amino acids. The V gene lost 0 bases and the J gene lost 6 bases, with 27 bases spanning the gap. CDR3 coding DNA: TGTGCCAGCAGTTACTCTGCCTGGGACAAATATTGGTTCACGTCAAACACCATATATTTT. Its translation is CASSYSAWDKYWFTSNTIYF.

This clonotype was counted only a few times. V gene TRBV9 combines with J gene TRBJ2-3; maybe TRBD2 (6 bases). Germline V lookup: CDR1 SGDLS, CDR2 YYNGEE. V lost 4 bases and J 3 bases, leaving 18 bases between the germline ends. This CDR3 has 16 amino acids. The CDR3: CASSPRGGDSTDTQYF. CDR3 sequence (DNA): TGTGCCAGCAGCCCCCGGGGAGGCGATTCAACAGATACGCAGTATTTT.

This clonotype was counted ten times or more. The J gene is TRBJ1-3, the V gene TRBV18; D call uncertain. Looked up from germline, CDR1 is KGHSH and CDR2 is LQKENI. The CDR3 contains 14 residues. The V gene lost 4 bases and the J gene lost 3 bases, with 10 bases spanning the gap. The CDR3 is CASSQVRDGNTIYF. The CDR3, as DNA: TGTGCCAGCTCACAAGTAAGGGATGGAAACACCATATATTTT.

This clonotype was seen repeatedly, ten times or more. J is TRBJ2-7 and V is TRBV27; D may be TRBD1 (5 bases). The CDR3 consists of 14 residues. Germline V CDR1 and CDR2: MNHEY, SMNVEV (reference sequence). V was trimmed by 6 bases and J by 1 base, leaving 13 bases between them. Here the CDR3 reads CASSQTVTSYEQYF. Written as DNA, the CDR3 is TGTGCCAGCAGCCAGACAGTAACATCCTACGAGCAGTACTTC.

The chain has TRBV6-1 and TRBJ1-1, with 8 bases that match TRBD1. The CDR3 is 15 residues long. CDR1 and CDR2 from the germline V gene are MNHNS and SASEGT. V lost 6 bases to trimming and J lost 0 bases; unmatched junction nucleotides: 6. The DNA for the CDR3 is TGTGCCAGCAGGTCCGACAGGGGCGTGAACACTGAAGCTTTCTTT. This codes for CASRSDRGVNTEAFF.

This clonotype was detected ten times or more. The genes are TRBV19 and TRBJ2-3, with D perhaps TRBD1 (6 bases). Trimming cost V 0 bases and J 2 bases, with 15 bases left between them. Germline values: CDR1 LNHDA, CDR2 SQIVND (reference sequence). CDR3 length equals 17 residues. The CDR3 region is CASSIDTGTFLTDTQYF. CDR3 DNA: TGTGCCAGTAGTATAGATACCGGGACATTTCTCACAGATACGCAGTATTTT.

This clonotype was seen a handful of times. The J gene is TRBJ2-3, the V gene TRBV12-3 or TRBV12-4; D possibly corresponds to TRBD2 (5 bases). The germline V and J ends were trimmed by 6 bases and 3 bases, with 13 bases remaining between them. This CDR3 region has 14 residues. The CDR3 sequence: CASREQRRTDTQYF. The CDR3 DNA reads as TGTGCCAGCAGAGAACAGAGGAGGACAGATACGCAGTATTTT.

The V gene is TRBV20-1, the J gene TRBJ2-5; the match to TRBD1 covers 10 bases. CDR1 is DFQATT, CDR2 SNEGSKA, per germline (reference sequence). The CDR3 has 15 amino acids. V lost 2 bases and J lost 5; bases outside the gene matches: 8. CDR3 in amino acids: CSARHDRGRRETQYF. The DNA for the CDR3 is TGCAGTGCTAGACATGACAGGGGGCGCCGGGAGACCCAGTACTTC.

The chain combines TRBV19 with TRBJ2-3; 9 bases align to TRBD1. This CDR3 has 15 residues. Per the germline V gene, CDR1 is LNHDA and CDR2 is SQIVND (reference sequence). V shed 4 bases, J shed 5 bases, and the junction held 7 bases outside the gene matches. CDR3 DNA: TGTGCCAGTAGTACGGGACAGGGTAAGGGAGATACGCAGTATTTT. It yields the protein CASSTGQGKGDTQYF.

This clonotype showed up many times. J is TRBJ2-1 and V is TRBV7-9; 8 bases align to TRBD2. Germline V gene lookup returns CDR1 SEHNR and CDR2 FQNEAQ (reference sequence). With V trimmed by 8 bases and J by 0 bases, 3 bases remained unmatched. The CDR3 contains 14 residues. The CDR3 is CASAGTSSYNEQFF. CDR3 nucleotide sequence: TGTGCCAGCGCCGGGACTAGCTCCTACAATGAGCAGTTCTTC.

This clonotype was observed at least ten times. The CDR3 here is CAGALGPASYEQYF. CDR3 bases: TGTGCTGGAGCTCTCGGACCGGCATCGTACGAGCAGTACTTC. This chain connects TRBV5-8 to TRBJ2-7, with D unclear. The CDR3 is 14 amino acids. The germline V gene has CDR1 SGHTS and CDR2 YDEGEE.

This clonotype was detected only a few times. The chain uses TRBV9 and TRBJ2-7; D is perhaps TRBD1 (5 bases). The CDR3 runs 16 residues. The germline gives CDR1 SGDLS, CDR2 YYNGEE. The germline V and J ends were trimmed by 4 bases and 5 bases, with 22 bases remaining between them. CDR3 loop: CASSPRTTQVPDEQYF. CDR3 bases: TGTGCCAGCAGCCCACGGACGACACAGGTCCCCGACGAGCAGTACTTC.

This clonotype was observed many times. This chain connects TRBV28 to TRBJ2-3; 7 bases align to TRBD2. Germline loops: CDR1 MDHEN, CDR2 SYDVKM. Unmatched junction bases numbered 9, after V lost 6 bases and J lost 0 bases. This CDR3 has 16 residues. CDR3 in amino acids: CASRDRLAQSTDTQYF. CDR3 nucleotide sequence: TGTGCCAGCAGAGATCGACTAGCCCAGAGCACAGATACGCAGTATTTT.

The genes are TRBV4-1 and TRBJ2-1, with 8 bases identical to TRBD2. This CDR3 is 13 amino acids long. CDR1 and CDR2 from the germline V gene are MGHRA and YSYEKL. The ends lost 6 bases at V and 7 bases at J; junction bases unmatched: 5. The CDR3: CASSLSGKNEQFF. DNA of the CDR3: TGCGCCAGCAGTCTTAGCGGGAAGAATGAGCAGTTCTTC.

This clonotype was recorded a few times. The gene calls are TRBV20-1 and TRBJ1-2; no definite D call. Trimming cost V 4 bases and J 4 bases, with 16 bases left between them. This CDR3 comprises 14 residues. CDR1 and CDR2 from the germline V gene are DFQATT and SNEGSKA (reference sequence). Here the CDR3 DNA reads TGCAGTGCTACTGACAACTACCCGGGCTATGGCTACACCTTC. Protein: CSATDNYPGYGYTF.

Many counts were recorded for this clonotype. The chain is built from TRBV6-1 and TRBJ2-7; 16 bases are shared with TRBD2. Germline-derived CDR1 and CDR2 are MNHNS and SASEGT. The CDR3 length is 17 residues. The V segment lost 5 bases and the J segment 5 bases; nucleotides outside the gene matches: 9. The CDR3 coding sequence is TGTGCCAGCAGTATAACCGGGACTAGCGGGAGGGACAACGAGCAGTACTTC. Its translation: CASSITGTSGRDNEQYF.